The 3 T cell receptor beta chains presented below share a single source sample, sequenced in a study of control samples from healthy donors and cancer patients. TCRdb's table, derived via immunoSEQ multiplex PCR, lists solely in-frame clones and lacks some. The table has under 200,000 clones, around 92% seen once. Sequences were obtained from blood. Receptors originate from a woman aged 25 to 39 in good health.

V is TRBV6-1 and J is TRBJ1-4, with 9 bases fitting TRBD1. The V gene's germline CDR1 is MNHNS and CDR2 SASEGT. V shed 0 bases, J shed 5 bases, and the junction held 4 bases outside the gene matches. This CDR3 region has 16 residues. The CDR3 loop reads CASSEARGQGNEKLFF. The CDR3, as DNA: TGTGCCAGCAGTGAAGCAAGGGGACAGGGAAATGAAAAACTGTTTTTT.

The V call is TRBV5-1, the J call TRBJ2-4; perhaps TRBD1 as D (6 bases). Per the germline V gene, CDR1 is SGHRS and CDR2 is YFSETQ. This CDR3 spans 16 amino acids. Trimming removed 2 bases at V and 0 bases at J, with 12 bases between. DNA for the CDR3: TGCGCCAGCAGCTTATCACAGGGTATAGCCAAAAACATTCAGTACTTC. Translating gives CASSLSQGIAKNIQYF.

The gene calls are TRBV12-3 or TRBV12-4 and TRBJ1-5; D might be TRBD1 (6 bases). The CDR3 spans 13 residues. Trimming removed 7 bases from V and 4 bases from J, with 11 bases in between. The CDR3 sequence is CASTPGQNQPQHF. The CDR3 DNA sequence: TGTGCCAGCACCCCGGGACAAAATCAGCCCCAGCATTTT.